This T cell receptor (beta chain) appears in the sequencing data of a study of OX40 agonist ivuxolimab in advanced cancers. Some background on the complete study: Ivuxolimab was a fully human IgG2 agonistic monoclonal antibody targeting the costimulatory receptor OX40 (CD134). Peripheral TCRbeta sequencing was intended to test whether TCR sequence diversity was altered and clonal T-cell expansion was caused by ivuxolimab. Patients were allowed to have had prior anti-PD-1, anti-PD-L1 or anti-CTLA-4 therapy, and 30% to 40% of the dose-escalation patients had previously received checkpoint inhibitors. The paper reports the monotherapy dose-escalation portion (N of about 54 patients) of the phase I ivuxolimab trial. Partial responses were achieved by three dose-escalation patients, of whom one had hepatocellular carcinoma and two had cutaneous melanoma. In the dose-escalation cohort, 65% to 90% of patients were male, and the mean age was approximately 60 years, with a range of about 23 to 80. Intravenous ivuxolimab was administered to patients every 2 weeks at six dose levels: 0.01, 0.1, 0.3, 1.5, 3 and 10 mg/kg. Of the 50 to 55 patients in dose escalation, 19 had hepatocellular carcinoma, roughly 15 had melanoma, 9 had renal cell carcinoma and 9 had head and neck cancer.

This clone was seen only a few times. This clone's antigen is unknown. Base qualities were left out, and no much larger clone turns up one base away. Patients with autoimmune disease history or receiving systemic immunosuppression were excluded from the trial. Peripheral blood for TCR sequencing was collected from all dose cohorts at baseline, on cycle 4 day 1, and on cycle 7 day 1. The samples were drawn from a first-in-human, open-label, multicenter phase I dose-escalation trial of ivuxolimab. Adults with locally advanced or metastatic melanoma, renal cell carcinoma, hepatocellular carcinoma or head and neck squamous cell carcinoma were enrolled in the trial. Before TCR sequencing, CD4+ T cells and CD8+ T cells were sorted from peripheral blood as separate populations. V was cut back by 5 bases and J by 0 bases, leaving a gap of 15 bases between them. The CDR3 has 15 amino acids, counting the end cysteine and phenylalanine. Only the CDR3 portion is preserved as DNA: 45 bases, with reading frame beginning at the first base. The germline V gene specifies SGHRS as CDR1 and YFSETQ as CDR2.

Genomic DNA was isolated from the sorted cells so that the TCRbeta CDR3 region could be sequenced. The immunoSEQ Assay was used to sequence the TCRbeta CDR3 regions. In TCRdb, the immuneACCESS table is reduced to in-frame sequences with V and J assigned. These tables do not hold every clone; where another copy was compared, an unresolved V gene accounts for under half, and the others remain unexplained. The sample table records more than 15,000 clones; approximately 84% of these occur just once. 72% of the sample is held by the ten biggest clonotypes. Summary of the overall study and its limitations: At doses from 0.1 to 3.0 mg/kg, clonal expansion was seen in both CD4+ and CD8+ blood T cells between baseline and week 6. In the 0.1-3.0 mg/kg groups, partial responders had among the lowest normalized peripheral clonal expansion, particularly in CD8+ T cells. Which antigens the clonally expanded peripheral T cells were specific for was not determined. After ivuxolimab, more expanded clones were found on average in CD8+ T cells than in CD4+ T cells. Low levels of normalized T-cell clonal expansion were also seen in some nonresponding patients.

The receptor's source is an adult with an advanced solid tumor such as melanoma, head and neck, liver or kidney cancer. Sequencing was performed on CD4+ or CD8+ T cells sorted from blood, taken in a trial of the OX40 agonist ivuxolimab. The V and J segments used are TRBV5-1 and TRBJ2-7; the D gene cannot be named for sure. The CDR3 here reads CASRWGTYSSYEQYF. The DNA reads TGCGCCAGCAGATGGGGAACTTATAGCTCCTACGAGCAGTACTTC.